This TCR beta chain was sequenced in a study of vaccination effects on CD4 cells after COVID-19. Regarding this clone: Antigen unknown.

Study outcomes and limitations: Sampling in the study covered few convalescent patients and included no early post-infection timepoints. Marked clonal contraction of both clone types appeared late after vaccination.

The protocol was immunoSEQ multiplex PCR, while the TCRdb copy is restricted to in-frame clones and leaves out a portion. The sample lists approximately 74,000 clones, around 77% occurring once. The CDR3 runs to 17 residues. V was shortened by 1 base and J by 0 bases, with 13 bases between the two germline ends. The germline V gene has CDR1 SGHVS and CDR2 FNYEAQ. Pools of viral peptides were used by the ViraFEST assay to expand antigen-specific CD4+ T cells ahead of sequencing. Having been cultured for ten to eleven days, the cells underwent CD4+ T cell isolation. Subjects were given two BNT162b2 or mRNA-1273 vaccine doses. In the vaccine recipients, nucleocapsid antibodies were negative and there was no prior SARS-CoV-2 infection. On days 3 and 7, fresh IL-2 medium replaced half the medium.

This chain connects TRBV7-6 to TRBJ2-1; D is undetermined. The source was CD4+ T cells from PBMCs cultured with HCoV-OC43 spike peptides, collected after COVID-19 vaccination. The sample's subset: HCoV-OC43 spike overlapping peptide pool stimulation. The TCR comes from a human donor who received a COVID-19 vaccine. The CDR3 nucleotides are TGTGCCAGCAGCTTAGAGGGTTACAGAAGCTCCTACAATGAGCAGTTCTTC. It specifies CASSLEGYRSSYNEQFF.